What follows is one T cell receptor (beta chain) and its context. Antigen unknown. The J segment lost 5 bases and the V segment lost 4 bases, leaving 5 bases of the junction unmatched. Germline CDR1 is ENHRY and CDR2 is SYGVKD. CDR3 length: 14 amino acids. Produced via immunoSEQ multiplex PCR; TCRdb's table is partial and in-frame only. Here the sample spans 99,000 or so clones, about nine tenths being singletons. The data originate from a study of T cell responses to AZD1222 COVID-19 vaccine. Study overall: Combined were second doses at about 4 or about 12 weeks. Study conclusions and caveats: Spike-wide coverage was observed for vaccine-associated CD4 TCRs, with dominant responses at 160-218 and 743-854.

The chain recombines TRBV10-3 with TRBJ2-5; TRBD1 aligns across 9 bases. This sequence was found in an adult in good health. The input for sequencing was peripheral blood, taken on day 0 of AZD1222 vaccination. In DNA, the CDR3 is TGTGCCATCAGTGGTAATGACAGGGGGGAGACCCAGTACTTC. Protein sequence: CAISGNDRGETQYF.